Following are 19 T cell receptor beta chains from one sample sequenced in a study of blood T cell repertoires in COVID-19. Sequenced by immunoSEQ multiplex PCR; TCRdb stores in-frame clones only, minus some. The data hold a few hundred thousand clones, with 84% observed a single time. Sequencing was performed on PBMCs or T cells enriched from blood (not recorded which). These receptors were collected from a middle-aged woman who had recovered from COVID-19.

V and J are TRBV18 and TRBJ1-1; perhaps TRBD1 as D (5 bases). The CDR3 consists of 12 residues. The germline V gene encodes CDR1 KGHSH and CDR2 LQKENI. V was clipped by 6 bases and J by 5 bases, with 10 bases between them. The chain's CDR3 is CASSFRVTEAFF. The CDR3 nucleotides are TGTGCCAGCTCTTTCAGGGTAACTGAAGCTTTCTTT.

The rearrangement links TRBV7-2 to TRBJ1-6; D unclear. The V gene lost 6 bases and the J gene lost 0 bases, with 9 bases spanning the gap. This CDR3 region has 15 residues. From germline, CDR1 is SGHTA and CDR2 FQGNSA. The CDR3 region has the DNA TGTGCCAGCAGAATTATGAGCTCCTATAATTCACCCCTCCACTTT. The encoded protein is CASRIMSSYNSPLHF.

The rearrangement links TRBV20-1 to TRBJ2-7; D unresolved. The CDR3 extends over 12 amino acids. Germline CDR1 DFQATT, CDR2 SNEGSKA (reference sequence). V shed 3 bases and J shed 12 bases, with 18 bases lying between them. The CDR3 here is CSASRQNSPRYF. The DNA for the CDR3 is TGCAGTGCTAGTCGTCAGAATAGCCCTCGGTACTTC.

The CDR3 DNA reads TGTGCCAGCAGCTTGCGGCTCTCTGGGGCCAACGTCCTGACTTTC. Protein product: CASSLRLSGANVLTF. This chain joins TRBV7-2 and TRBJ2-6; D is unresolved. The V end lost 3 bases, the J end lost 0 bases, and 6 bases lay between the germline ends. The CDR3 runs to 15 residues. CDR1 and CDR2 (germline): SGHTA, FQGNSA.

This clone is a singleton in its sample. The gene calls are TRBV14 and TRBJ2-1; 13 nucleotides align to TRBD2. J gave up 4 bases and V 4 bases, and 7 bases lay outside the gene matches. This CDR3 contains 17 residues. The V gene's germline CDR1 is SGHDN and CDR2 FVKESK. In DNA form, the CDR3 reads TGTGCCAGCAGCCCATGGGGGACTAGCGGGACTTACAATGAGCAGTTCTTC. This translates into CASSPWGTSGTYNEQFF.

This chain links TRBV5-1 with TRBJ2-1, with a possible D match to TRBD1 (5 bases). The CDR3 length is 17 residues. The germline V gene encodes CDR1 SGHRS and CDR2 YFSETQ. Between the trimmed V and J ends, which lost 4 bases and 0 bases, there was a span of 17 bases. The DNA of the CDR3 is TGCGCCAGCAGCCCCAGGTGGGGCCTAAGCTCCTACAATGAGCAGTTCTTC. It encodes CASSPRWGLSSYNEQFF.

This sequence joins TRBV21-1 and TRBJ1-5; the D segment call TRBD1 is taken from the table without a DNA check. TRBV21-1 is listed as a pseudogene. This CDR3 is built from 13 residues. CDR3 nucleotides: TGTGCCAGCAGGTTAACAGGAAATCAGCCCCAGCATTTT. Encoded protein: CASRLTGNQPQHF.

This clone was detected a few times. The CDR3 loop reads CASSPRLAARMDEQFF. As DNA, the CDR3 is TGTGCCAGCAGCCCGAGACTAGCCGCAAGGATGGATGAGCAGTTCTTC. The chain links TRBV7-9 to TRBJ2-1, with 7 nucleotides matching TRBD2. V was pared by 5 bases and J by 8 bases, with 15 bases of the junction left unmatched. Germline V CDR1 and CDR2: SEHNR, FQNEAQ (reference sequence). The CDR3 has 16 amino acids.

J is TRBJ2-7 and V is TRBV28, with unresolved D. Germline CDR1 and CDR2: MDHEN and SYDVKM. The CDR3 loop spans 14 amino acids. The V end was cut by 6 bases, the J end by 3 bases, with 15 bases between. The CDR3, as DNA: TGTGCCAGCAGGAAAATGACCCGCGGCTACGAGCAGTACTTC. This gives the protein CASRKMTRGYEQYF.

V and J are TRBV6-2 or TRBV6-3 and TRBJ2-7; tentative D call: TRBD2 (5 bases). V lost 5 bases to trimming and J lost 3 bases, with 8 bases between them. Germline values: CDR1 MNHEY, CDR2 SVGEGT. CDR3 length: 12 residues. CDR3 sequence reads: CASSREGYEQYV. In DNA, the CDR3 is TGTGCCAGCAGTCGAGAGGGCTACGAGCAGTACGTC.

This chain joins TRBV6-5 and TRBJ2-5; 7 bases align to TRBD1. CDR1 MNHEY and CDR2 SVGAGI come from the germline V gene. The CDR3 has 16 amino acids. The V segment lost 2 bases and the J segment 1 base; nucleotides outside the gene matches: 7. The DNA for the CDR3 is TGTGCCAGCAGTTACATCGGGACAGCCAGCCAAGAGACCCAGTACTTC. This gives the protein CASSYIGTASQETQYF.

This sequence joins TRBV18 and TRBJ1-1; 7 bases fit TRBD1. The CDR3 is made up of 14 amino acids. Trimming removed 4 bases from V and 4 bases from J; junction bases left unmatched: 6. CDR1 is KGHSH and CDR2 is LQKENI in the germline V gene. CDR3 in DNA: TGTGCCAGCTCACTAGGGGGCTTGGGCACTGAAGCTTTCTTT. Translated: CASSLGGLGTEAFF.

This clone was picked up one time. The chain uses TRBV9 and TRBJ1-3; D perhaps matches TRBD1 (5 bases). V lost 4 bases, J lost 3 bases, and 14 bases lay in between. Germline CDR1 is SGDLS and CDR2 is YYNGEE. The CDR3 runs 15 residues. The CDR3 bases are TGTGCCAGCAGCATCCTTGGGGCGGTTGGAAACACCATATATTTT. It encodes CASSILGAVGNTIYF.

The V and J genes are TRBV9 and TRBJ2-3; 11 bases match TRBD2. Trimming removed 5 bases from V and 6 bases from J; junction bases left unmatched: 5. This CDR3 region has 14 residues. Germline V gene data show CDR1 as SGDLS and CDR2 as YYNGEE. CDR3 DNA sequence: TGTGCCAGCAGTGTTAGCGGGAGGGCCGATACGCAGTATTTT. It codes for CASSVSGRADTQYF.

The chain combines TRBV3-1 (or the pseudogene TRBV3-2) with TRBJ2-1, with D perhaps TRBD1 (6 bases). V was trimmed by 4 bases and J by 8 bases, leaving 15 bases between them. CDR3 length: 14 residues. Looked up from germline, CDR1 is LGHDT and CDR2 is YNNKEL (reference sequence). The CDR3 nucleotides are TGTGCCAGCAGCCCTTGGGGGCTCGAAGATGAGCAGTTCTTC. Encoded protein: CASSPWGLEDEQFF.

CDR3 protein: CASSPAEGRHNEQFF. As DNA, the CDR3 is TGTGCCAGCTCTCCAGCGGAAGGGAGGCACAATGAGCAGTTCTTC. The rearrangement links TRBV18 to TRBJ2-1; D is possibly TRBD2 (6 bases). Trimming shortened V by 6 bases and J by 5 bases, and 17 bases separated the two germline ends. Germline CDR1 KGHSH, CDR2 LQKENI. The CDR3 loop spans 15 amino acids.

The V gene is TRBV4-3, the J gene TRBJ2-1; TRBD2 might be the D (5 bases). The V gene lost 2 bases and the J gene lost 7 bases, with 18 bases spanning the gap. The length of the CDR3 is 16 residues. Germline assignment: CDR1 LGHNA and CDR2 YSLEER. The CDR3 DNA reads as TGCGCCAGCAGCCAAAGCGTCACTAGGACCAGTAATGAGCAGTTCTTC. It translates to CASSQSVTRTSNEQFF.

A note on this clone: The same CDR3 is also encoded by other DNA sequences in this sample. The chain joins TRBV7-9 to TRBJ2-1; TRBD2 agrees at 8 bases. The germline CDR1 and CDR2 sequences are SEHNR and FQNEAQ (reference sequence). CDR3 length equals 17 residues. J gave up 0 bases and V 1 base, and 5 bases lay outside the gene matches. CDR3 nucleotides: TGTGCCAGCAGCTTAGGGGGAAGCGGGAGCTCCTACAATGAGCAGTTCTTC. Translation gives CASSLGGSGSSYNEQFF.

The V call is TRBV5-1, the J call TRBJ1-4, with D unclear. V was clipped by 3 bases and J by 7 bases, with 16 bases between them. The germline CDR1 and CDR2 sequences are SGHRS and YFSETQ. This CDR3 contains 15 residues. The CDR3 loop is CASSYDLTPSEKLFF. The CDR3 DNA is TGCGCCAGCAGCTACGACCTAACCCCTAGTGAAAAACTGTTTTTT.